This T cell receptor (beta chain) is from a study of T cells in women clearing cervical HPV infection. Measured with immunoSEQ multiplex PCR; TCRdb has only the in-frame clones, and not every one. The sample table sets out some 25,000 clones. CDR1 is KGHSH and CDR2 is LQKENI in the germline V gene. The CDR3 covers 14 residues. V shed 6 bases and J shed 4 bases, with 15 bases lying between them. Worth noting for this clone: The CDR3 is cut off 3 residues early in the read; its end comes from the germline J gene.

The receptor was derived from a woman aged 18-70 years with a cervical HPV16 infection that either progressed to CIN3+ or cleared (not recorded which). Input material: blood buffy coat. This chain links TRBV18 with TRBJ1-1, with D tentatively TRBD1 (6 bases). Partial CDR3 DNA: TGTGCCAGCTCCAATCAGGGGCGGTTCACTGAA. Amino acids: CASSNQGRFTE. The full CDR3 protein reads CASSNQGRFTEAFF.